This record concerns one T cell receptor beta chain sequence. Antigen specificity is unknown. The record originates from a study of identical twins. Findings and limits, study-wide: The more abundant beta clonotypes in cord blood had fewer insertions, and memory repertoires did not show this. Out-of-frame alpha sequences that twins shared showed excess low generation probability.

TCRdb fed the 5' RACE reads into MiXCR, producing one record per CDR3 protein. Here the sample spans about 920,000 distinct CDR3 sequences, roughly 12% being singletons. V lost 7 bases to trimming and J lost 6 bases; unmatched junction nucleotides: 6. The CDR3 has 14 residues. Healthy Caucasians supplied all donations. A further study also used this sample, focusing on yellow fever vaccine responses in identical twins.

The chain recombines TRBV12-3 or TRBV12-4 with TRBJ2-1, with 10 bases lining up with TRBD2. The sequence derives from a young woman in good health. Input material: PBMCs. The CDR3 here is CASKTSGSPNEQFF. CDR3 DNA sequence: TGTGCCAGCAAGACTAGCGGGTCGCCCAATGAGCAGTTCTTC.